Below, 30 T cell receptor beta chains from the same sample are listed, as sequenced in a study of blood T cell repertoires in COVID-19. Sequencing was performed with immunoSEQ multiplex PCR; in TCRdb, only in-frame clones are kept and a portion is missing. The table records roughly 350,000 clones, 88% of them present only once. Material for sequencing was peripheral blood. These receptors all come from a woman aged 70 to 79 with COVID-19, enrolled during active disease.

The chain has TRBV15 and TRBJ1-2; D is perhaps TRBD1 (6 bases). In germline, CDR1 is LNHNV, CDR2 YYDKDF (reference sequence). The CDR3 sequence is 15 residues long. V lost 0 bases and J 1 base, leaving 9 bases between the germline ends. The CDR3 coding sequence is TGTGCCACCAGCAGAGACAGGGGAAATAACTATGGCTACACCTTC. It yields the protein CATSRDRGNNYGYTF.

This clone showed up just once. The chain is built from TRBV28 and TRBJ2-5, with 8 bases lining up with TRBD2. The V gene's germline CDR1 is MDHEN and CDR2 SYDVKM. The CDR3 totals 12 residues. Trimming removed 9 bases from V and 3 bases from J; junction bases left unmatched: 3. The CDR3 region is CASGAGEETQYF. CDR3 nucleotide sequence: TGTGCCAGTGGAGCGGGGGAAGAGACCCAGTACTTC.

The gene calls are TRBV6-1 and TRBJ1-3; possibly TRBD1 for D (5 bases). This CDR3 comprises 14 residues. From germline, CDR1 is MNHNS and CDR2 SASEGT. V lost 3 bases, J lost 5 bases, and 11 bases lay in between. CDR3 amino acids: CASSEGGERNTIYF. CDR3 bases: TGTGCCAGCAGTGAGGGGGGGGAGAGAAACACCATATATTTT.

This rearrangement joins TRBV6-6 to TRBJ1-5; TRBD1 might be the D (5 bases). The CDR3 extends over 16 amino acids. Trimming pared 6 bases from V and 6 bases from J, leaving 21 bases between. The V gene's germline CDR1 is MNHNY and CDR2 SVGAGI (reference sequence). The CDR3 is CASSTGRTPGGQPQHF. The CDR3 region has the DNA TGTGCCAGCAGCACCGGGAGGACCCCCGGGGGTCAGCCCCAGCATTTT.

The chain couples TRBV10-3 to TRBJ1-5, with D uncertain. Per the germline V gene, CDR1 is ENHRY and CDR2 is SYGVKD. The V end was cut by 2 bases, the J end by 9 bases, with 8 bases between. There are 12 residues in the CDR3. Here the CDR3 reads CAISERDAPQHF. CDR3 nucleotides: TGTGCCATCAGTGAGCGGGATGCGCCCCAGCATTTT.

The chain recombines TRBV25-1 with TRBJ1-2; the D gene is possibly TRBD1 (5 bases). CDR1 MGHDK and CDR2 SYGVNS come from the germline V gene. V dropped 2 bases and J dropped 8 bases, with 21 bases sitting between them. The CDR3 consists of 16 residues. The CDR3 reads CASSEVLAGSTGGYTF. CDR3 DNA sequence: TGTGCCAGCAGTGAAGTCCTCGCCGGGAGCACAGGAGGCTACACCTTC.

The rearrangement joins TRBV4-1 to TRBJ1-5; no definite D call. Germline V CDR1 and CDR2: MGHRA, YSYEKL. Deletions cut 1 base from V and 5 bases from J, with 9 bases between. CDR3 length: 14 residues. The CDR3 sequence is CASSQVSGDQPQHF. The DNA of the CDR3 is TGCGCCAGCAGCCAAGTTTCGGGAGATCAGCCCCAGCATTTT.

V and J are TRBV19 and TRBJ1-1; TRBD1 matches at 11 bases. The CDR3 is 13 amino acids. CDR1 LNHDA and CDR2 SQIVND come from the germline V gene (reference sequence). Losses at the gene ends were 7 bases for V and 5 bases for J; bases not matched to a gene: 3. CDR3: CASMDRGQTEAFF. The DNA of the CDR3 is TGTGCCAGTATGGACAGGGGGCAAACTGAAGCTTTCTTT.

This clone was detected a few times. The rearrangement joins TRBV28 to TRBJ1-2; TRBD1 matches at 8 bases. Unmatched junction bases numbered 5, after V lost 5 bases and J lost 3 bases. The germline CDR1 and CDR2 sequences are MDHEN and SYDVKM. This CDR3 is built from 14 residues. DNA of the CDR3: TGTGCCAGCAGTCCTCAGGGGGCCTACTATGGCTACACCTTC. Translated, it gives CASSPQGAYYGYTF.

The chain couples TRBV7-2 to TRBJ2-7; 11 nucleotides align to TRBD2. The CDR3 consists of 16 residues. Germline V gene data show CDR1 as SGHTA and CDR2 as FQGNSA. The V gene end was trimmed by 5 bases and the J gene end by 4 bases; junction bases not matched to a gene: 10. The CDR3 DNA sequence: TGTGCCAGCAGCCCGAACTCGGGACTAGCGGCGTACGAGCAGTACTTC. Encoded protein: CASSPNSGLAAYEQYF.

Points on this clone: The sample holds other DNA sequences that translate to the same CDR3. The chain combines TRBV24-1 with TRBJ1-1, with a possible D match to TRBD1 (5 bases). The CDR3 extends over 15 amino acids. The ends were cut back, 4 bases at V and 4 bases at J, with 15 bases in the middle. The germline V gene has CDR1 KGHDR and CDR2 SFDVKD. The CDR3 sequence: CATSDPRQGGTEAFF. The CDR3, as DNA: TGTGCCACCAGTGACCCCCGGCAGGGCGGCACTGAAGCTTTCTTT.

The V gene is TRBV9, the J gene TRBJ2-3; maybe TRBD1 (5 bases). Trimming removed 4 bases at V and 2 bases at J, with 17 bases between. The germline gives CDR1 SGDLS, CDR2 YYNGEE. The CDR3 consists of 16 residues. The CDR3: CASSPRSGQPTDTQYF. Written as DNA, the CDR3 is TGTGCCAGCAGCCCAAGAAGTGGACAACCCACAGATACGCAGTATTTT.

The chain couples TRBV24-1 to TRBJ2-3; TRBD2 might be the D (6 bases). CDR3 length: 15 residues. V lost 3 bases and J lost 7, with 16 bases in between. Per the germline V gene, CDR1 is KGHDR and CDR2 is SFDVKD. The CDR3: CATSDVRGAGNTQYF. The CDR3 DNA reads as TGTGCCACCAGTGATGTGAGGGGCGCGGGAAATACGCAGTATTTT.

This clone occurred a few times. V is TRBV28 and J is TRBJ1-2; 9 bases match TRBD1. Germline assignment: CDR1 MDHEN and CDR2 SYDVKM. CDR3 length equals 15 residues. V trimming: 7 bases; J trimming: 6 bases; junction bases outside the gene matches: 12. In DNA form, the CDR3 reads TGTGCCAGCACCGAAACGAACAGGGGGCGAGATGGCTACACCTTC. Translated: CASTETNRGRDGYTF.

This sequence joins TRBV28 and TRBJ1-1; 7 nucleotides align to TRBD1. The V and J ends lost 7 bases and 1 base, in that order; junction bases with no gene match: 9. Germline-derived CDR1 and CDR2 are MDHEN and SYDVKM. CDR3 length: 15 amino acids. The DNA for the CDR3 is TGTGCCAGCATGCCCCCCGACAGGGCGAACACTGAAGCTTTCTTT. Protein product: CASMPPDRANTEAFF.

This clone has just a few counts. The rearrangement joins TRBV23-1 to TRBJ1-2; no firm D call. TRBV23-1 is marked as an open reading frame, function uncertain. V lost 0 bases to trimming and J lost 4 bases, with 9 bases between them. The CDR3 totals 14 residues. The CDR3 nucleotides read TGCGCCAGCAGTCAATCGTGCAGTATCTATGGCTACACCTTC. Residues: CASSQSCSIYGYTF.

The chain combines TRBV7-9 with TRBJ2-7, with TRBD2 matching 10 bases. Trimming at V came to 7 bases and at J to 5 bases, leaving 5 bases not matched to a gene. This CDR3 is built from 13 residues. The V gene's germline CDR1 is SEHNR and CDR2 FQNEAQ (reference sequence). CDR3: CASISSGGDEQYF. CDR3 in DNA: TGTGCCAGCATCTCAAGCGGGGGGGACGAGCAGTACTTC.

DNA for the CDR3: TGTGCCAGCAGCCCCGGGACAGGGGGCTTCAAGACCCAGTACTTC. Translated: CASSPGTGGFKTQYF. V and J are TRBV7-8 and TRBJ2-5; 12 bases agree with TRBD1. With V trimmed by 5 bases and J by 6 bases, 7 bases remained unmatched. Germline V gene lookup returns CDR1 SGHVS and CDR2 FQNEAQ. This CDR3 region has 15 residues.

This CDR3 reads CSVEARTEAFF. The CDR3 nucleotides are TGCAGCGTTGAAGCGAGGACTGAAGCTTTCTTT. The gene calls are TRBV29-1 and TRBJ1-1; D is undetermined. CDR1 is SQVTM, CDR2 ANQGSEA, per germline. The V end was cut by 1 base, the J end by 5 bases, with 5 bases between. CDR3 length equals 11 residues. Based on the CDR3 plus reference TRBV29-1 and TRBJ1-1, the full variable domain is SAVISQKPSRDICQRGTSLTIQCQVDSQVTMMFWYRQQPGQSLTLIATANQGSEATYESGFVIDKFPISRPNLTFSTLTVSNMSPEDSSIYLCSVEARTEAFFGQGTRLTVV.

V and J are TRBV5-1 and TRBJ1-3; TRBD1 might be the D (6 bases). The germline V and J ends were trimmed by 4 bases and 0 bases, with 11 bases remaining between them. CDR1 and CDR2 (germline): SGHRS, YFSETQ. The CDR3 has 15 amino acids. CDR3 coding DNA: TGCGCCAGCAGCCCTGCGGACAGCTCTGGAAACACCATATATTTT. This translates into CASSPADSSGNTIYF.

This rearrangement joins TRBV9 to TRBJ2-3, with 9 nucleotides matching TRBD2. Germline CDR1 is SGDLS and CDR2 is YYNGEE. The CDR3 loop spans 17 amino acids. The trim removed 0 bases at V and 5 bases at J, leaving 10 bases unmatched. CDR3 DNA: TGTGCCAGCAGCGTAGAAGCGGGGGGCTTCTCGGGAGATACGCAGTATTTT. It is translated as CASSVEAGGFSGDTQYF.

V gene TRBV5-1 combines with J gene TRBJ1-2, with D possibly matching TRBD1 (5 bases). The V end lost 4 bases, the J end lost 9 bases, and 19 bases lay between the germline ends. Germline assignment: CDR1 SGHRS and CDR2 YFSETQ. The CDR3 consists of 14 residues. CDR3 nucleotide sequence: TGCGCCAGCAGCCCTCCCAGGGAGGGCTTTAGCTACACCTTC. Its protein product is CASSPPREGFSYTF.

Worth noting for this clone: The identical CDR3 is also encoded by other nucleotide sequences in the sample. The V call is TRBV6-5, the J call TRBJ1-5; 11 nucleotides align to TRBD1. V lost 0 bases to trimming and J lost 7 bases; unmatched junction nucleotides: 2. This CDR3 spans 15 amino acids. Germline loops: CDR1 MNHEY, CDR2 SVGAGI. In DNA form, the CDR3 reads TGTGCCAGCAGTTACTCGAGGACAGGGGGCCAGCCCCAGCATTTT. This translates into CASSYSRTGGQPQHF.

The CDR3 DNA is TGTGCCAGCAGATTACTAGCGGGGGACACCTACGAGCAGTACTTC. Residues: CASRLLAGDTYEQYF. The rearrangement links TRBV7-2 to TRBJ2-7; 11 bases are shared with TRBD2. The CDR3 runs 15 residues. Looked up from germline, CDR1 is SGHTA and CDR2 is FQGNSA. V lost 6 bases, J lost 2 bases, and 6 bases stayed unmatched.

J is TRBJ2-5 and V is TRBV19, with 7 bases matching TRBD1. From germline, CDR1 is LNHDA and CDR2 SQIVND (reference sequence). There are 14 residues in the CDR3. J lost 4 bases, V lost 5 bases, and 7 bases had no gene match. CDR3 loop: CASSPGDSIETQYF. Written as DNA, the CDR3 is TGTGCCAGTAGTCCCGGGGACAGTATAGAGACCCAGTACTTC.

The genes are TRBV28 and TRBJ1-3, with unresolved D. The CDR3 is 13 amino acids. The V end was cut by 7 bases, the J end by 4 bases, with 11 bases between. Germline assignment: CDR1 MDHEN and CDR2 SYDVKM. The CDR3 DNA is TGTGCCAGCAAGGAATCCGGGGGAAACACCATATATTTT. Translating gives CASKESGGNTIYF.

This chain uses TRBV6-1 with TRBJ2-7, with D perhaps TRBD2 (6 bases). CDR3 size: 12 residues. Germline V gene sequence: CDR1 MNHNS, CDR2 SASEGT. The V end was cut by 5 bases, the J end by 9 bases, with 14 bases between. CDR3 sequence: CASSRRDSGQYF. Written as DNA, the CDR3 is TGTGCCAGCAGTCGCCGGGACTCCGGGCAGTACTTC.

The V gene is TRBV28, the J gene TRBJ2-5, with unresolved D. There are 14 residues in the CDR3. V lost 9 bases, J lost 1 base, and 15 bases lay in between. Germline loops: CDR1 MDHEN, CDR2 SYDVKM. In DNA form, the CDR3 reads TGTGCCAGTGCTCTTGGCCGCCTCCAAGAGACCCAGTACTTC. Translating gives CASALGRLQETQYF.

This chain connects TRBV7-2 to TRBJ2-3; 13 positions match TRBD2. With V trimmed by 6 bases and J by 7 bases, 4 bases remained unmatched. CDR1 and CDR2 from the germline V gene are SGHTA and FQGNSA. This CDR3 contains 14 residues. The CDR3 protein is CASSGTSGANTQYF. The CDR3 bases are TGTGCCAGCAGTGGGACTAGCGGGGCAAATACGCAGTATTTT.

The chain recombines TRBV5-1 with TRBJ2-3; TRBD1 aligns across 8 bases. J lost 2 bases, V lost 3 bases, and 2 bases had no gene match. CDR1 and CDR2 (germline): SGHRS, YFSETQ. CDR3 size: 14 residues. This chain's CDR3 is CASSWTGFTDTQYF. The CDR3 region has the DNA TGCGCCAGCAGCTGGACAGGGTTCACAGATACGCAGTATTTT.